The next 10 T cell receptor beta chains were all read from a single sample in a study. TCRdb processed the 5' RACE reads anew with MiXCR; each CDR3 protein has one entry. Here the sample spans about 43,000 distinct CDR3 sequences, 22% being singletons. Treg sorting used a CD4+CD25+CD127-/low gate. The sequenced sample consisted of Tregs sorted from a lymph node. Receptor source: a female donor with breast cancer.

V gene TRBV20-1 combines with J gene TRBJ2-7; D is unclear. This CDR3 spans 13 amino acids. The V and J ends lost 6 bases and 1 base respectively, with 13 bases between them. The V gene's germline CDR1 is DFQATT and CDR2 SNEGSKA (reference sequence). CDR3 coding DNA: TGCAGTGCCTTTGACGGGTCGTCCTACGAGCAGTACTTC. Translated: CSAFDGSSYEQYF.

This clonotype was recorded many times. V usage is TRBV30 and J usage is TRBJ2-2; tentative D call: TRBD1 (5 bases). Germline V gene sequence: CDR1 GTSNPN, CDR2 SVGIG (reference sequence). The CDR3 length is 12 residues. V lost 3 bases and J 6 bases, leaving 8 bases between the germline ends. DNA for the CDR3: TGTGCCTGGAGAGGGGCCGCCGGGGAGCTGTTTTTT. Its translation: CAWRGAAGELFF.

The gene calls are TRBV6-6 and TRBJ1-5, with D possibly matching TRBD1 (5 bases). Trimming took 3 bases from V and 4 from J, leaving 16 bases between them. Germline CDR1 MNHNY, CDR2 SVGAGI (reference sequence). The CDR3 consists of 16 residues. CDR3 residues: CASSYGSGRLNQPQHF. CDR3 nucleotides: TGTGCCAGCAGTTATGGCTCGGGACGGCTGAATCAGCCCCAGCATTTT.

The V call is TRBV6-5, the J call TRBJ2-7; 11 positions match TRBD2. CDR3 length: 15 amino acids. Germline CDR1 MNHEY, CDR2 SVGAGI. Germline trimming cut 6 bases from V and 1 base from J; bases unmatched to any gene: 5. The CDR3 region has the DNA TGTGCCAGCAGACTTCGACTAGCGGGATCCTACGAGCAGTACTTC. Amino acid sequence: CASRLRLAGSYEQYF.

CDR3 amino acids: CASRRASGSIPYNEQFF. In DNA form, the CDR3 reads TGTGCCAGCAGACGGGCTAGCGGGAGTATCCCCTACAATGAGCAGTTCTTC. The rearrangement uses TRBV6-5 and TRBJ2-1; 10 bases line up with TRBD2. Per the germline V gene, CDR1 is MNHEY and CDR2 is SVGAGI. The V gene end was trimmed by 6 bases and the J gene end by 2 bases; junction bases not matched to a gene: 10. CDR3 length: 17 amino acids.

In this sample, this clonotype turned up many times. Relative to the germline gene, one junction end is altered; a read error may explain this. CDR3 amino acids: CVSRYTGMSGNTIYF. The CDR3 region has the DNA TGTGTCAGCAGATATACCGGGATGTCTGGAAACACCATATATTTT. The rearrangement uses TRBV6-5 and TRBJ1-3, with unresolved D. There are 15 residues in the CDR3. Germline V gene lookup returns CDR1 MNHEY and CDR2 SVGAGI.

This clonotype was seen just once. CDR3 DNA: TGTGCCAGCAGCCAAGAACGGCAGGGGTCAGGGGCCAACGTCCTGACTTTC. Translated: CASSQERQGSGANVLTF. This chain connects TRBV4-2 to TRBJ2-6, with D possibly being TRBD1 (6 bases). Trimming left V 0 bases short and J 4 bases short, with 13 bases between. The length of the CDR3 is 17 residues. The germline V gene encodes CDR1 LGHNA and CDR2 YNFKEQ.

This clonotype was detected many times. This sequence joins TRBV4-1 and TRBJ1-5, with D perhaps TRBD1 (5 bases). V lost 4 bases and J lost 0, with 16 bases in between. Germline CDR1 is MGHRA and CDR2 is YSYEKL. The CDR3 has 17 amino acids. Here the CDR3 DNA reads TGCGCCAGCAGCCCCAGAACGGGGGTCAATAGCAATCAGCCCCAGCATTTT. Translation gives CASSPRTGVNSNQPQHF.

As for this clonotype: A much larger clone differs by one base, so this may be a read error. The conserved phenylalanine or tryptophan normally closing the CDR3 is absent here, so this likely arose from a read error. The V and J genes are TRBV7-3 and TRBJ2-1; no definite D call. This CDR3 has 14 amino acids. With 5 bases removed from V and 9 bases from J, the gap between germline ends came to 17 bases. Germline V CDR1 and CDR2: SGHTA, FQGTGA. The chain's CDR3 is CASSPQATVAEQFI. For the CDR3, the DNA is TGTGCCAGCAGCCCCCAGGCAACTGTAGCTGAGCAGTTCATC.

This clonotype was picked up one time. The chain employs TRBV7-9 and TRBJ2-5; 7 nucleotides line up with TRBD2. CDR1 SEHNR and CDR2 FQNEAQ come from the germline V gene (reference sequence). The CDR3 length is 14 residues. After removal of 5 bases from V and 4 bases from J, the junction contained 7 bases not matched to a gene. CDR3 sequence: CASSPERDGETQYF. For the CDR3, the DNA is TGTGCCAGCAGCCCAGAGCGGGACGGAGAGACCCAGTACTTC. Combining the CDR3 with reference TRBV7-9 and TRBJ2-5 gives the whole variable domain DTGVSQNPRHKITKRGQNVTFRCDPISEHNRLYWYRQTLGQGPEFLTYFQNEAQLEKSRLLSDRFSAERPKGSFSTLEIQRTEQGDSAMYLCASSPERDGETQYFGPGTRLLVL.